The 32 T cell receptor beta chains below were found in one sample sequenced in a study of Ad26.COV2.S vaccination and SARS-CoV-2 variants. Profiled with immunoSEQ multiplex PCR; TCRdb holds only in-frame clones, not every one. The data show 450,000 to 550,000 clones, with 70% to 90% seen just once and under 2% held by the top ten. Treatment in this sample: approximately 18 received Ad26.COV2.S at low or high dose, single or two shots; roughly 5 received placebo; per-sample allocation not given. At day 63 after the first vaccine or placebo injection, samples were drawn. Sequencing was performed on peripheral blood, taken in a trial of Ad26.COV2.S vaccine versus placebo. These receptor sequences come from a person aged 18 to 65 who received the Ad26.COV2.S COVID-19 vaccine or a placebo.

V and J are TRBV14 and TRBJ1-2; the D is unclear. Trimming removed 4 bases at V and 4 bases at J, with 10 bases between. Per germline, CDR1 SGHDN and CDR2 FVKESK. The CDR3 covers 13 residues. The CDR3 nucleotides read TGTGCCAGCAGCCGGTATAAATCCTATGGCTACACCTTC. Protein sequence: CASSRYKSYGYTF. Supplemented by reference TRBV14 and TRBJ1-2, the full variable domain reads EAGVTQFPSHSVIEKGQTVTLRCDPISGHDNLYWYRRVMGKEIKFLLHFVKESKQDESGMPNNRFLAERTGGTYSTLKVQPAELEDSGVYFCASSRYKSYGYTFGSGTRLTVV.

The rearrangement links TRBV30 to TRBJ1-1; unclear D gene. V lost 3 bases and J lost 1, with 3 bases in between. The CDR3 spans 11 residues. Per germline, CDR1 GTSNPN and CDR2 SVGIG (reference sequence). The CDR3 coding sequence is TGTGCCTGGAGAACGAACACTGAAGCTTTCTTT. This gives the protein CAWRTNTEAFF.

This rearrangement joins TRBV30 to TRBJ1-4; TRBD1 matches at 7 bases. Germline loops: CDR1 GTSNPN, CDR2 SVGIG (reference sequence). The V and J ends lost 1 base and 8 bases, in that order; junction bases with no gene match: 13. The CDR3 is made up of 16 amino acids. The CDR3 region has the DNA TGTGCCTGGAGTGGAGGGACAGCCCAAGGGATGGAAAAACTGTTTTTT. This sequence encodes CAWSGGTAQGMEKLFF.

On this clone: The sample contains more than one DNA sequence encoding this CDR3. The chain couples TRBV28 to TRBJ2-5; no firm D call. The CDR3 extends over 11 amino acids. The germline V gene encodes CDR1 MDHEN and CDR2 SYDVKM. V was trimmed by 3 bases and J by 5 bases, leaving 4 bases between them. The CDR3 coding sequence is TGTGCCAGCAGTTTTTCGGAGACCCAGTACTTC. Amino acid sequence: CASSFSETQYF.

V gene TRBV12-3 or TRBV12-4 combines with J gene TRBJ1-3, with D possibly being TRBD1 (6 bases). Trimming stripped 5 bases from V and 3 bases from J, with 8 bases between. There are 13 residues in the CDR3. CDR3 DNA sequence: TGTGCCAGCAGTCCAGGGGTTGGAAACACCATATATTTT. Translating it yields CASSPGVGNTIYF.

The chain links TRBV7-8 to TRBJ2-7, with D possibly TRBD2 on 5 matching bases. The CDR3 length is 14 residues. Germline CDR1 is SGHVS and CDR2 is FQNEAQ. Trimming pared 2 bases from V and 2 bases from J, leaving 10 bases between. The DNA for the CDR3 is TGTGCCAGCAGCTTAAAACTAGGGCCCTACGAGCAGTACTTC. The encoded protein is CASSLKLGPYEQYF.

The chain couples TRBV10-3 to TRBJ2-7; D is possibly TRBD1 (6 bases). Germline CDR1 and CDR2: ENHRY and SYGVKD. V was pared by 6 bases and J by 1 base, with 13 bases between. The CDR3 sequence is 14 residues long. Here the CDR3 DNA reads TGTGCCATCAGCCGTGAACAGGGTTCCTACGAGCAGTACTTC. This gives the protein CAISREQGSYEQYF.

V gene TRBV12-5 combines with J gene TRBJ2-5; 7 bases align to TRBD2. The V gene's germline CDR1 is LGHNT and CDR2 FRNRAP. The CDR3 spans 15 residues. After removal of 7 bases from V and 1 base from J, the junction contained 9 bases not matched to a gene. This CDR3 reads CASASGATLQETQYF. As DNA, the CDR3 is TGTGCTAGTGCCAGCGGGGCCACCCTCCAAGAGACCCAGTACTTC.

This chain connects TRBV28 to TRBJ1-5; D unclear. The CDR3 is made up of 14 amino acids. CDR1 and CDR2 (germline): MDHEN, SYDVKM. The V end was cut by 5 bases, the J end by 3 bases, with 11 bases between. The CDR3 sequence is CASSTQRFNQPQHF. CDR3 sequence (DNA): TGTGCCAGCAGTACACAGAGATTCAATCAGCCCCAGCATTTT.

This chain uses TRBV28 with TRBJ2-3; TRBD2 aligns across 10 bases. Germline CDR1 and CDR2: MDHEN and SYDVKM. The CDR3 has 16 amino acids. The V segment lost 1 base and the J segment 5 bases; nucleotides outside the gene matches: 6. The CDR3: CASSLYPGTSEDTQYF. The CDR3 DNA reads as TGTGCCAGCAGTTTATACCCCGGGACTAGCGAAGATACGCAGTATTTT.

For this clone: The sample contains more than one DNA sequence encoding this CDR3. This chain's CDR3 is CASSLQGYEQYF. In nucleotides, the CDR3 is TGTGCCAGCAGCTTACAGGGGTACGAGCAGTACTTC. The chain combines TRBV28 with TRBJ2-7, with 7 bases fitting TRBD1. Germline CDR1 reads MDHEN; CDR2 reads SYDVKM. V lost 6 bases, J lost 4 bases, and 3 bases stayed unmatched. The CDR3 runs 12 residues.

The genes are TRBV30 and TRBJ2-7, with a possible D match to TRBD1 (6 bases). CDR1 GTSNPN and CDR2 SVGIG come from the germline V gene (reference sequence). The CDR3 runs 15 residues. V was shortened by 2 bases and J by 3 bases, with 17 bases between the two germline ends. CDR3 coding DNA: TGTGCCTGGAGTCCAGCGACAGGTAGGGGCTACGAGCAGTACTTC. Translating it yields CAWSPATGRGYEQYF.

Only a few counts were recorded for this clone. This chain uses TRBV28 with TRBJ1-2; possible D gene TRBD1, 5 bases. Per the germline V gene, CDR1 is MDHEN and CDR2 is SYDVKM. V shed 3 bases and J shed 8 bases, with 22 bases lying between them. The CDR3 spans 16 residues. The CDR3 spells CASSFSRGPATRGYTF. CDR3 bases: TGTGCCAGCAGTTTCAGTAGGGGCCCCGCGACTCGCGGCTACACCTTC.

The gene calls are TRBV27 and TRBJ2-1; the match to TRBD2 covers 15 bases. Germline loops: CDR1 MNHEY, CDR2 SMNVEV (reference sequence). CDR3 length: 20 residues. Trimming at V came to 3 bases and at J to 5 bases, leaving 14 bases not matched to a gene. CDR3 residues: CASSFSHGLAGGPSHNEQFF. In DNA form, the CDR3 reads TGTGCCAGCAGTTTTTCCCACGGACTAGCGGGGGGGCCAAGCCACAATGAGCAGTTCTTC.

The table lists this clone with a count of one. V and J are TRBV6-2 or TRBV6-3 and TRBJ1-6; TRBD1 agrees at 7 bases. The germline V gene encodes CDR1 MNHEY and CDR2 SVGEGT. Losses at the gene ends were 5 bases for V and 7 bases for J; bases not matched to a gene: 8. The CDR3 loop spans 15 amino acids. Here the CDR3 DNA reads TGTGCCAGCAGTCCAAGGGACAGAGGAAATTCACCCCTCCACTTT. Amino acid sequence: CASSPRDRGNSPLHF.

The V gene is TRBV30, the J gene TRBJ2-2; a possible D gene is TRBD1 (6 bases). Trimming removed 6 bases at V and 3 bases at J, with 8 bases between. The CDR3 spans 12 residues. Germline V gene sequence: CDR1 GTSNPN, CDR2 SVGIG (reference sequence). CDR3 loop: CACNRDTGELFF. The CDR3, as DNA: TGTGCCTGCAACAGGGACACCGGGGAGCTGTTTTTT.

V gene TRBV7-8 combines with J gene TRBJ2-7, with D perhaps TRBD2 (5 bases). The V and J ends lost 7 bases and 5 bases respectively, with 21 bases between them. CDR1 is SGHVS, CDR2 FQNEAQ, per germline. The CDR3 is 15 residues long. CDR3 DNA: TGTGCCAGCACCGCCCTCGTAGCGCATACCCACGAGCAGTACTTC. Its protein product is CASTALVAHTHEQYF. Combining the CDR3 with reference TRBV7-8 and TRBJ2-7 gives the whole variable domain GAGVSQSPRYKVAKRGQDVALRCDPISGHVSLFWYQQALGQGPEFLTYFQNEAQLDKSGLPSDRFFAERPEGSVSTLKIQRTQQEDSAVYLCASTALVAHTHEQYFGPGTRLTVT.

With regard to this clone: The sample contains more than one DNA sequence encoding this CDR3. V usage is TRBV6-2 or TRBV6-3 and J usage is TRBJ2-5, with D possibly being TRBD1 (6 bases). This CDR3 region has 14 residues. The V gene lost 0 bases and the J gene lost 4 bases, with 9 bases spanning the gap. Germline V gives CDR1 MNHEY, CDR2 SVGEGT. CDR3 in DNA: TGTGCCAGCAGTTACTCAGGGGGTCGAGAGACCCAGTACTTC. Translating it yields CASSYSGGRETQYF.

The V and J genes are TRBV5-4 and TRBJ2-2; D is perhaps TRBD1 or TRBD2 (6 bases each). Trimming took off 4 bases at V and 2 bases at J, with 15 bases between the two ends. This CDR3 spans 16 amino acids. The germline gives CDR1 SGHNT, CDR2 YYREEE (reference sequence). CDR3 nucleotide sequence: TGTGCCAGCAGCCGAGGGGGGCCGGGAAACACCGGGGAGCTGTTTTTT. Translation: CASSRGGPGNTGELFF.

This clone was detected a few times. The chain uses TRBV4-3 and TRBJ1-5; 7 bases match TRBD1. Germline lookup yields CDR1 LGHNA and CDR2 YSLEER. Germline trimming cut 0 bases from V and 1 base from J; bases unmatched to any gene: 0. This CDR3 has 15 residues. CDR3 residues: CASSQETGSNQPQHF. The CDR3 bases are TGCGCCAGCAGCCAAGAGACAGGGAGCAATCAGCCCCAGCATTTT.

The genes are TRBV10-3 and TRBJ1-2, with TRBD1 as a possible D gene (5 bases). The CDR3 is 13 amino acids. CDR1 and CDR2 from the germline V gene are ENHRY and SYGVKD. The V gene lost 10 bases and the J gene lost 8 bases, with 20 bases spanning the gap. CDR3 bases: TGTGCCACCCGTCCGGAAGGGGTCGGAGGCTACACCTTC. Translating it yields CATRPEGVGGYTF.

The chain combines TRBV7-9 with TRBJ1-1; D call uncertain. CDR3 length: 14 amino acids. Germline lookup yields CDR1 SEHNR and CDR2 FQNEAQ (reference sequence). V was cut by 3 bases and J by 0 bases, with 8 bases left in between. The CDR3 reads CASSFSGVNTEAFF. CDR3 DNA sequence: TGTGCCAGCAGCTTCTCTGGGGTGAACACTGAAGCTTTCTTT.

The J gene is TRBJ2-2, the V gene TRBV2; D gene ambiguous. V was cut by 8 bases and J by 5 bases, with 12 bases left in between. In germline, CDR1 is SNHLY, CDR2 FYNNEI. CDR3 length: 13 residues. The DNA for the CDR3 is TGTGCCAGCCACCTCGCGAGGACCGGGGAGCTGTTTTTT. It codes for CASHLARTGELFF.

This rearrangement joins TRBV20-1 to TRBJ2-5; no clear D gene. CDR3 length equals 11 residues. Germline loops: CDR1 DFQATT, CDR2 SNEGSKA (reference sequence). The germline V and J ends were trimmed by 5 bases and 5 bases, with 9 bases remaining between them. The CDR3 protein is CSASQWETQYF. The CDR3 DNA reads TGCAGTGCTTCGCAGTGGGAGACCCAGTACTTC.

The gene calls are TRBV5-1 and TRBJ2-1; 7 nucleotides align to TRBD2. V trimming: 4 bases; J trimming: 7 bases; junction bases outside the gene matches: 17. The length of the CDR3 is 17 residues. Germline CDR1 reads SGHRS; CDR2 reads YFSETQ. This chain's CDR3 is CASSPGGAGPLGNEQFF. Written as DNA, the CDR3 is TGCGCCAGCAGCCCGGGAGGTGCGGGCCCCTTGGGGAATGAGCAGTTCTTC. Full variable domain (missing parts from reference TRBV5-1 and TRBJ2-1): KAGVTQTPRYLIKTRGQQVTLSCSPISGHRSVSWYQQTPGQGLQFLFEYFSETQRNKGNFPGRFSGRQFSNSRSEMNVSTLELGDSALYLCASSPGGAGPLGNEQFFGPGTRLTVL.

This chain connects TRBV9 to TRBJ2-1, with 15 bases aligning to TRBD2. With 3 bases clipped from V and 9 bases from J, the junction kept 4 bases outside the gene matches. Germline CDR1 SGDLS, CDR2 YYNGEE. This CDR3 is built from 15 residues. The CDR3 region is CASSGPGLAGGEQFF. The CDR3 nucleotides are TGTGCCAGCAGCGGGCCGGGACTAGCGGGAGGTGAGCAGTTCTTC. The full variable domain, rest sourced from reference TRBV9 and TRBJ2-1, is DSGVTQTPKHLITATGQRVTLRCSPRSGDLSVYWYQQSLDQGLQFLIQYYNGEERAKGNILERFSAQQFPDLHSELNLSSLELGDSALYFCASSGPGLAGGEQFFGPGTRLTVL.

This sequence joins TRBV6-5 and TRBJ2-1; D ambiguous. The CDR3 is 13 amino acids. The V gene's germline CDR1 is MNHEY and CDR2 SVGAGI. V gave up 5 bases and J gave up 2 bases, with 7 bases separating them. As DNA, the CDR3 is TGTGCCAGCAGTACGGCGCCCTACAATGAGCAGTTCTTC. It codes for CASSTAPYNEQFF.

In DNA form, the CDR3 reads TGCGCCAGCAGCCAAGATCTGTTGGAACGAGCGAGGGGAGCTTTCTTT. Translating gives CASSQDLLERARGAFF. The genes are TRBV4-1 and TRBJ1-1; possibly TRBD1 for D (5 bases). Germline V CDR1 and CDR2: MGHRA, YSYEKL. Trimming removed 0 bases at V and 10 bases at J, with 21 bases between. The CDR3 sequence is 16 residues long.

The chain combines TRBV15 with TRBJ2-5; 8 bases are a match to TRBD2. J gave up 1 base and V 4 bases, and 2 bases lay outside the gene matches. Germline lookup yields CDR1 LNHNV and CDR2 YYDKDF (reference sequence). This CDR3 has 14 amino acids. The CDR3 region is CATSTGGVQETQYF. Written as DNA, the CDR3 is TGTGCCACCAGCACGGGGGGGGTCCAAGAGACCCAGTACTTC. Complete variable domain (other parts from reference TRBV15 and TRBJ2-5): DAMVIQNPRYQVTQFGKPVTLSCSQTLNHNVMYWYQQKSSQAPKLLFHYYDKDFNNEADTPDNFQSRRPNTSFCFLDIRSPGLGDTAMYLCATSTGGVQETQYFGPGTRLLVL.

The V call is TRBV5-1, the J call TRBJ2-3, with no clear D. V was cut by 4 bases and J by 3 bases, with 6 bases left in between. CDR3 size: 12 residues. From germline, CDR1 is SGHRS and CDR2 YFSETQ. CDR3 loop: CASSLETDTQYF. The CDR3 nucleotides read TGCGCCAGCAGCCTGGAGACAGATACGCAGTATTTT. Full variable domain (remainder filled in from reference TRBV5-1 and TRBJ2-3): KAGVTQTPRYLIKTRGQQVTLSCSPISGHRSVSWYQQTPGQGLQFLFEYFSETQRNKGNFPGRFSGRQFSNSRSEMNVSTLELGDSALYLCASSLETDTQYFGPGTRLTVL.

The CDR3 DNA reads TGTGCCAGCAGTTTAGCGGCCTACCAAGAGACCCAGTACTTC. This translates into CASSLAAYQETQYF. The V call is TRBV27, the J call TRBJ2-5; D remains ambiguous. The V gene lost 2 bases and the J gene lost 0 bases, with 7 bases spanning the gap. This CDR3 has 14 residues. The V gene's germline CDR1 is MNHEY and CDR2 SMNVEV (reference sequence).

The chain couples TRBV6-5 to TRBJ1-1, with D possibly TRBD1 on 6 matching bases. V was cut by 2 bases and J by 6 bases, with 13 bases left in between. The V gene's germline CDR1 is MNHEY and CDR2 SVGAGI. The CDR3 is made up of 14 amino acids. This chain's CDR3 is CASSYGGQVAEAFF. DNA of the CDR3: TGTGCCAGCAGTTACGGGGGACAAGTGGCTGAAGCTTTCTTT.